The clone carrying this T cell receptor beta chain appeared a few times. Its antigen is undetermined. TCRdb re-called the 5' RACE reads through MiXCR, storing one row per CDR3 protein. In the table there are about 810,000 distinct CDR3 sequences, 9% to 15% of which are singletons. Trimming removed 4 bases from V and 10 bases from J; junction bases left unmatched: 9. Germline CDR1 is SGHRS and CDR2 is YFSETQ. The CDR3 is 14 residues long. The sample comes from a study of identical twins. Study-wide findings and caveats: Weaker excess twin sharing was observed in beta out-of-frame sequences. While abundant cord blood beta clonotypes carried fewer insertions, memory repertoires showed no such pattern.

These data were also filed under a second study, of yellow fever vaccine responses in identical twins.

The receptor was derived from a woman under 30 in good health. J is TRBJ2-3 and V is TRBV5-1, with 10 bases matching TRBD1. What was sequenced was PBMCs. As DNA, the CDR3 is TGCGCCAGCAGCGCTGGGACAGGGGTTAAGGCGCAGTATTTT. As protein: CASSAGTGVKAQYF.